This entry features one T cell receptor (beta chain) sequence. No antigen is known for it. Researchers report isolating at least 7 million PBMCs per sample. The sample originates from a study of blood T cells in healthy people across ages. General study points: From one million sequenced T cells, diversity estimates were lower bounds. CMV status of donors was unknown, possibly confounding expanded clonotype changes.

A second PCR of roughly 7 to 11 cycles used a sample-barcoded 5' primer and a J-beta primer mix. One entry per CDR3 protein, called by TCRdb with MiXCR from the 5' RACE reads. Among 500,000 to 600,000 distinct CDR3 sequences listed, about 26% were seen once. Germline lookup yields CDR1 MNHEY and CDR2 SMNVEV (reference sequence). The CDR3 runs to 11 residues. The sequence came from a woman aged 70-85 years in good health. Material for sequencing was blood. This chain links TRBV27 with TRBJ2-5; D is perhaps TRBD2 (5 bases). Gene TRBJ2-7 matches the end of the DNA better, so the J call may be wrong. The CDR3 here is CASNRGYEQYF. CDR3 DNA: TGTGCCAGCAACCGGGGCTACGAGCAGTACTTC.